Below, one TCR beta chain is given with its context. This record belongs to a study of technical replicates of blood from four donors. Trimming took 8 bases from V and 7 from J; bases not matched to a gene: 12. CDR1 and CDR2 from the germline V gene are SNHLY and FYNNEI. The CDR3 runs 14 residues. TCRdb's copy holds only in-frame clones and misses some; the assay was immunoSEQ multiplex PCR. Among tens of thousands of clones, 70% to 90% were seen once, and the ten largest hold roughly 0.38%. J is TRBJ2-3 and V is TRBV2; TRBD2 matches at 7 bases. The clonotype was recovered from a human donor in good health. The sequencing sample was made of T cells isolated from PBMCs. The CDR3 protein is CASHAGGSVYTQYF. In DNA, the CDR3 is TGTGCCAGCCATGCGGGCGGGAGTGTATATACGCAGTATTTT.